The next 19 T cell receptor beta chains were all read from a single sample in a study of CD8+CD57+ T cells in acquired aplastic anemia. Those patients picked for sequencing had displayed CD8+CD57+ cell expansion on flow cytometry. Profiles of TCR beta VDJ and CDR3 were generated from a genomic DNA template. TCRdb reanalysed the reads using MiXCR and keeps one entry per CDR3 protein. The data show fewer than 200,000 distinct CDR3 sequences, 48% seen once. The sample comprised sorted CD4+, CD8+, or CD8+CD57+ T cells (not recorded which) from PBMCs. The receptor source for this set is a human donor with aplastic anemia.

This clonotype appeared many times. CDR3 loop: CASNYQSNTGELFF. The CDR3, as DNA: TGTGCCAGCAACTATCAGTCGAACACCGGGGAGCTGTTTTTT. V usage is TRBV2 and J usage is TRBJ2-2; D unclear. The CDR3 totals 14 residues. V was clipped by 7 bases and J by 0 bases, with 9 bases between them. CDR1 SNHLY and CDR2 FYNNEI come from the germline V gene.

This clonotype came up once. The V and J genes are TRBV7-3 and TRBJ1-2; D is undetermined. The germline V gene has CDR1 SGHTA and CDR2 FQGTGA. The CDR3 spans 15 residues. Trimming removed 5 bases from V and 4 bases from J, with 17 bases in between. The CDR3 loop reads CASSLGPNNPYGYTF. In nucleotides, the CDR3 is TGTGCCAGCAGCCTCGGCCCTAACAATCCCTATGGCTACACCTTC.

This chain connects TRBV9 to TRBJ1-2, with D uncertain. The germline V gene encodes CDR1 SGDLS and CDR2 YYNGEE. V gave up 4 bases and J gave up 0 bases, with 10 bases separating them. This CDR3 spans 14 amino acids. The CDR3 sequence: CASSMDGANYGYTF. DNA for the CDR3: TGTGCCAGCAGCATGGACGGAGCTAACTATGGCTACACCTTC.

The V gene is TRBV7-9, the J gene TRBJ1-2; unclear D gene. V was pared by 5 bases and J by 5 bases, with 12 bases between. This CDR3 has 13 residues. Germline-derived CDR1 and CDR2 are SEHNR and FQNEAQ (reference sequence). CDR3 in amino acids: CASSHQTVYGYTF. The CDR3 region has the DNA TGTGCCAGCAGCCACCAAACAGTTTATGGCTACACCTTC.

This clonotype came up many times. The CDR3 DNA follows: TGCAGTGCTAGTAATAAAATCCGGGACAGGGATTCGTCCGAGCAGTACTTC. Translation gives CSASNKIRDRDSSEQYF. This chain links TRBV20-1 with TRBJ2-7, with 9 nucleotides matching TRBD1. Germline V gene data show CDR1 as DFQATT and CDR2 as SNEGSKA (reference sequence). The V gene end was trimmed by 3 bases and the J gene end by 6 bases; junction bases not matched to a gene: 18. There are 17 residues in the CDR3.

This chain connects TRBV7-4 to TRBJ2-5; D is possibly TRBD1 or TRBD2 (6 bases each). The CDR3 runs to 14 residues. Trimming shortened V by 4 bases and J by 9 bases, and 18 bases separated the two germline ends. Germline V gives CDR1 SGHVT, CDR2 SQSDAQ. CDR3 coding DNA: TGTGCCAGCAGCTCAGTGGGGGGCCCACAGCCCCAGTACTTC. It specifies CASSSVGGPQPQYF.

This clonotype was detected ten times or more. This chain joins TRBV20-1 and TRBJ2-3; perhaps TRBD1 as D (7 bases). V shed 8 bases and J shed 6 bases, with 18 bases lying between them. CDR1 is DFQATT and CDR2 is SNEGSKA in the germline V gene (reference sequence). CDR3 length equals 13 residues. The CDR3 loop reads CSSGGTAQDTQYF. The DNA for the CDR3 is TGCAGTTCTGGCGGGACAGCCCAGGATACGCAGTATTTT.

V is TRBV15 and J is TRBJ1-6; the match to TRBD1 covers 8 bases. This CDR3 is 13 amino acids long. Unmatched junction bases numbered 5, after V lost 9 bases and J lost 7 bases. Germline-derived CDR1 and CDR2 are LNHNV and YYDKDF (reference sequence). The CDR3 is CATATGENSPLHF. In nucleotides, the CDR3 is TGTGCCACTGCGACAGGGGAGAATTCACCCCTCCACTTT.

The chain couples TRBV7-2 to TRBJ2-7; 9 nucleotides line up with TRBD2. The CDR3 contains 13 residues. V trimming: 3 bases; J trimming: 7 bases; junction bases outside the gene matches: 4. CDR1 is SGHTA and CDR2 is FQGNSA in the germline V gene. The CDR3 sequence: CASSFLAGGEQYF. The CDR3 DNA reads TGTGCCAGCAGCTTTTTGGCGGGAGGGGAGCAGTACTTC.

This chain joins TRBV25-1 and TRBJ2-1; D perhaps matches TRBD2 (5 bases). V was trimmed by 6 bases and J by 10 bases, leaving 13 bases between them. CDR3 length equals 12 residues. Per the germline V gene, CDR1 is MGHDK and CDR2 is SYGVNS. The CDR3 loop is CASSPGRREQFF. As DNA, the CDR3 is TGTGCCAGCAGCCCGGGAAGGCGCGAGCAGTTCTTC. Based on the CDR3 plus reference TRBV25-1 and TRBJ2-1, the full variable domain is EADIYQTPRYLVIGTGKKITLECSQTMGHDKMYWYQQDPGMELHLIHYSYGVNSTEKGDLSSESTVSRIRTEHFPLTLESARPSHTSQYLCASSPGRREQFFGPGTRLTVL.

This clonotype was seen many times. This chain connects TRBV11-3 to TRBJ2-7; D tentatively reads TRBD1 or TRBD2 (5 bases each). The CDR3 spans 15 residues. Germline assignment: CDR1 SGHNT and CDR2 YENEEA. Trimming stripped 1 base from V and 2 bases from J, with 12 bases between. The CDR3 DNA is TGTGCCAGCAGCTTAGGTAGGGGACCCCCCTACGAGCAGTACTTC. Translated, it gives CASSLGRGPPYEQYF.

V usage is TRBV6-7 and J usage is TRBJ2-1; 7 bases map to TRBD2. TRBV6-7 is marked as an open reading frame, function uncertain. With V trimmed by 8 bases and J by 0 bases, 16 bases remained unmatched. CDR3 length: 18 residues. CDR3 nucleotide sequence: TGTGCCAGCCCCTTGGGGGGGACGCCTTGGAGCTCCTACAATGAGCAGTTCTTC. It encodes CASPLGGTPWSSYNEQFF.

This clonotype was seen a few times. This may be a read error, as it is one base from a much larger clone. The chain combines TRBV6-5 with TRBJ2-2; 7 positions match TRBD1. The CDR3 runs 15 residues. J was trimmed by 7 bases and V by 2 bases; bases with no gene match: 7. Germline values: CDR1 MNHEY, CDR2 SVGAGI. CDR3 region: CASSYPSTGFGELFF. CDR3 sequence (DNA): TGTGCCAGCAGTTACCCCTCGACAGGGTTCGGGGAGCTGTTTTTT.

This clonotype was counted at least ten times. V gene TRBV19 combines with J gene TRBJ1-4; no clear D gene. Per the germline V gene, CDR1 is LNHDA and CDR2 is SQIVND (reference sequence). The length of the CDR3 is 12 residues. Trimming removed 6 bases from V and 8 bases from J, with 10 bases in between. The DNA for the CDR3 is TGTGCCAGTAGGACTTTCGGGGAAAAACTGTTTTTT. Its translation is CASRTFGEKLFF.

This chain uses TRBV6-1 with TRBJ2-3, with D maybe TRBD2 (5 bases). V lost 5 bases, J lost 7 bases, and 10 bases lay in between. Germline V gene lookup returns CDR1 MNHNS and CDR2 SASEGT. The CDR3 contains 12 residues. CDR3: CASSQEGYTQYF. CDR3 nucleotides: TGTGCCAGCAGTCAAGAGGGTTATACGCAGTATTTT.

Comment on this clonotype: A read error is possible here, since a much larger clone lies one base away. This rearrangement joins TRBV7-2 to TRBJ1-1; TRBD1 matches 8 bases. This CDR3 contains 13 residues. The germline gives CDR1 SGHTA, CDR2 FQGNSA. The CDR3 region is CAGSFDRGGEAFF. In DNA form, the CDR3 reads TGTGCCGGCAGCTTCGACAGGGGCGGAGAAGCTTTCTTT. The entire variable domain, with the rest obtained from reference TRBV7-2 and TRBJ1-1, is as follows: GAGVSQSPSNKVTEKGKDVELRCDPISGHTALYWYRQSLGQGLEFLIYFQGNSAPDKSGLPSDRFSAERTGGSVSTLTIQRTQQEDSAVYLCAGSFDRGGEAFFGQGTRLTVV.

This clonotype was counted at least ten times. The V and J genes are TRBV20-1 and TRBJ2-5, with D hard to call. The V gene's germline CDR1 is DFQATT and CDR2 SNEGSKA (reference sequence). The V gene lost 2 bases and the J gene lost 4 bases, with 5 bases spanning the gap. The CDR3 covers 11 residues. In DNA form, the CDR3 reads TGCAGTGCTAGACGCTCAGAGACCCAGTACTTC. Its translation is CSARRSETQYF.

Of note for this clonotype: Germline and junction disagree at one end, which may indicate a read error. The gene calls are TRBV25-1 and TRBJ2-7; possible D gene TRBD1, 5 bases. The germline V gene has CDR1 MGHDK and CDR2 SYGVNS. This CDR3 has 15 residues. Here the CDR3 DNA reads TGCGCCAGCAGTAAAGGGGCGGTGAGCTCCTACGAGCAGCACTTC. Protein product: CASSKGAVSSYEQHF.

This clonotype has ten or more counts. This chain joins TRBV10-2 and TRBJ2-5; the D gene is possibly TRBD1 (7 bases). The CDR3 extends over 15 amino acids. V was trimmed by 2 bases and J by 4 bases, leaving 14 bases between them. Germline V gene sequence: CDR1 WSHSY, CDR2 SAAADI. CDR3 in amino acids: CASSEPAGGRETQYF. The CDR3 bases are TGCGCCAGCAGTGAGCCTGCAGGGGGGCGAGAGACCCAGTACTTC.